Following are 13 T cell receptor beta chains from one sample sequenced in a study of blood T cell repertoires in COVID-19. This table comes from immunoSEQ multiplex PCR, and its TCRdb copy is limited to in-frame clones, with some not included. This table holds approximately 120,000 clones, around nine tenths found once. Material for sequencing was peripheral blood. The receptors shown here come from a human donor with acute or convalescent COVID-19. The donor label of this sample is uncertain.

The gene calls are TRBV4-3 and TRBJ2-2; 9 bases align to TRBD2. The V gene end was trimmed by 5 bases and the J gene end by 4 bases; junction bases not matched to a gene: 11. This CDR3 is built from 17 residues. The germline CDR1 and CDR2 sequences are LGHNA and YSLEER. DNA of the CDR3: TGCGCCAGCAGCACGGCCGGGCAAGCGGGAGGCACCGGGGAGCTGTTTTTT. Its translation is CASSTAGQAGGTGELFF.

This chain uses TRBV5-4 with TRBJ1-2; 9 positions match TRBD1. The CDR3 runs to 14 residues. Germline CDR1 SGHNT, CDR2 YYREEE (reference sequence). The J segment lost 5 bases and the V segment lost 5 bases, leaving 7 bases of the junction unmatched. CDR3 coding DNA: TGTGCCAGCAGGGTACAGGGGGCTGGGTATGGCTACACCTTC. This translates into CASRVQGAGYGYTF. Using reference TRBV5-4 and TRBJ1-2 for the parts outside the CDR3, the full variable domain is ETGVTQSPTHLIKTRGQQVTLRCSSQSGHNTVSWYQQALGQGPQFIFQYYREEENGRGNFPPRFSGLQFPNYSSELNVNALELDDSALYLCASRVQGAGYGYTFGSGTRLTVV.

CDR3 DNA sequence: TGTGCCAGCAGCGTAGGAGAGGTCTTAGGCACTGAAGCTTTCTTT. Translation gives CASSVGEVLGTEAFF. The chain recombines TRBV9 with TRBJ1-1; no clear D gene. Per germline, CDR1 SGDLS and CDR2 YYNGEE. The CDR3 runs to 15 residues. The V end lost 0 bases, the J end lost 4 bases, and 13 bases lay between the germline ends.

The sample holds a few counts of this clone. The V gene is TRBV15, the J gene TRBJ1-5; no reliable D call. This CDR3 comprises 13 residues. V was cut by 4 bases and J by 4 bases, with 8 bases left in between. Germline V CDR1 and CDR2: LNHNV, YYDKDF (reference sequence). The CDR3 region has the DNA TGTGCCACCAGCACCCGTATGAATCAGCCCCAGCATTTT. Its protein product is CATSTRMNQPQHF.

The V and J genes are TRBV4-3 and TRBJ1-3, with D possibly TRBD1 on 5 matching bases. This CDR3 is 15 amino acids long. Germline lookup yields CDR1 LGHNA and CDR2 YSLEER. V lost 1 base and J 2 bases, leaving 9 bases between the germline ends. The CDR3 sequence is CASSQGSDTGNTIYF. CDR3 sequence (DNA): TGCGCCAGCAGCCAAGGTTCGGACACTGGAAACACCATATATTTT.

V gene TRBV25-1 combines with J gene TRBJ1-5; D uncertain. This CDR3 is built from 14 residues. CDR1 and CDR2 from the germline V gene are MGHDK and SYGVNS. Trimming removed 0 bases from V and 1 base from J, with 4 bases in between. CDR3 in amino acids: CASSEYSSNQPQHF. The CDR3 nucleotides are TGTGCCAGCAGTGAATATTCGAGCAATCAGCCCCAGCATTTT.

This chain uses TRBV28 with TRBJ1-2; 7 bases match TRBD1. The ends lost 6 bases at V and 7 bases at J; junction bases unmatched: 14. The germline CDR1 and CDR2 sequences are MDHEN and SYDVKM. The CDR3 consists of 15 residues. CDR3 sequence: CASSNAGQIGFGYTF. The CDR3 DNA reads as TGTGCCAGCAGCAACGCGGGACAGATAGGATTTGGCTACACCTTC.

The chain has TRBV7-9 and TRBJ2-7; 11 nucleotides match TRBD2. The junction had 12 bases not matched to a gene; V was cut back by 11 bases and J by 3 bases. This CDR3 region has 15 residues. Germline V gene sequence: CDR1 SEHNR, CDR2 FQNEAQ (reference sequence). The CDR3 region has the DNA TGTGCCGGCGCCTCTTGGGGGACTAGCGGCTACGAGCAGTACTTC. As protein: CAGASWGTSGYEQYF. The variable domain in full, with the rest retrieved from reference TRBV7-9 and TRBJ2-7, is DTGVSQNPRHKITKRGQNVTFRCDPISEHNRLYWYRQTLGQGPEFLTYFQNEAQLEKSRLLSDRFSAERPKGSFSTLEIQRTEQGDSAMYLCAGASWGTSGYEQYFGPGTRLTVT.

The CDR3 is CASSPVVRENEQYF. In DNA, the CDR3 is TGTGCCAGCAGCCCAGTTGTCAGGGAAAACGAGCAGTACTTC. The chain links TRBV7-9 to TRBJ2-7, with D possibly matching TRBD1 (5 bases). CDR1 and CDR2 (germline): SEHNR, FQNEAQ (reference sequence). The length of the CDR3 is 14 residues. V was cut by 5 bases and J by 5 bases, with 16 bases left in between.

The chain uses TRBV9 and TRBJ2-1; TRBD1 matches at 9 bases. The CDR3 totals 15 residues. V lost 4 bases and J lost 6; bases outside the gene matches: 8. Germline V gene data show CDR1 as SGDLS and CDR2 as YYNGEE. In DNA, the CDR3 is TGTGCCAGCAGCCCTCACCCGACAGGGGGCAATGAGCAGTTCTTC. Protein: CASSPHPTGGNEQFF.

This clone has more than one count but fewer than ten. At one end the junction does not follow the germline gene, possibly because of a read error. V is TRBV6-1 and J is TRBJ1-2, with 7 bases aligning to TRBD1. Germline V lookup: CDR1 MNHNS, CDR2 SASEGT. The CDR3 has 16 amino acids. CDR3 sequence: CASSEKGTALPYDYTF. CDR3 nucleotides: TGTGCCAGCAGTGAAAAAGGGACAGCCCTCCCCTATGACTACACCTTC.

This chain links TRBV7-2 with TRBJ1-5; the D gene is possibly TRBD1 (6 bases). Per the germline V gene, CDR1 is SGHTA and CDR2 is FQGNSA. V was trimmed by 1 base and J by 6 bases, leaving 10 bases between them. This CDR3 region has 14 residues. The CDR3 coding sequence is TGTGCCAGCAGCTTAGATAGACAGGCTCAGCCCCAGCATTTT. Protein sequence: CASSLDRQAQPQHF.

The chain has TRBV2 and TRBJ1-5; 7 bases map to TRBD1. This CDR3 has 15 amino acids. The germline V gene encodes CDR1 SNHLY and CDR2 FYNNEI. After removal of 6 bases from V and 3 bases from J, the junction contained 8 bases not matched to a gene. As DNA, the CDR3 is TGTGCCAGCAGCCAAGGGGGCAACCCCAATCAGCCCCAGCATTTT. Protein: CASSQGGNPNQPQHF.